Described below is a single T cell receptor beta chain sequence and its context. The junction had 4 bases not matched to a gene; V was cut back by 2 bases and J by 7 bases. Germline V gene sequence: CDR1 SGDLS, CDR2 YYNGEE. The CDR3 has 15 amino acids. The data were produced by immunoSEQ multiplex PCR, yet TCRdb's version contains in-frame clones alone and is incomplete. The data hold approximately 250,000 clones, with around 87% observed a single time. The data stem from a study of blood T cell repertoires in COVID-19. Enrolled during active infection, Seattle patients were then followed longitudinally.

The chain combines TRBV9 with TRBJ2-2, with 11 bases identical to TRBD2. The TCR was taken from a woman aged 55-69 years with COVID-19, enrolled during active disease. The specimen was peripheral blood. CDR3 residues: CASSVLAGGHGELFF. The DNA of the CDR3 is TGTGCCAGCAGCGTCCTAGCGGGAGGTCACGGGGAGCTGTTTTTT.